The 28 T cell receptor beta chains given below trace back to one sample, sequenced in a study of T cell repertoires in cytomegalovirus infection. From the reads, TCRdb called clonotypes with MiXCR, one entry per CDR3 protein. The sample shows some 700,000 distinct CDR3 sequences, around 31% of them seen only once. These TCRs' antigens remain unknown. Sequencing was performed on cultured PBMCs, taken from culture after CMV antigen stimulation. The receptors were sampled from a human donor in good health (CMV status not recorded). Some clones in this sample may be carry-over from other donors' samples.

This clonotype has a handful of counts. This chain uses TRBV29-1 with TRBJ2-7; TRBD2 matches at 7 bases. Losses at the gene ends were 6 bases for V and 9 bases for J; bases not matched to a gene: 17. The CDR3 totals 14 residues. Per germline, CDR1 SQVTM and CDR2 ANQGSEA. DNA of the CDR3: TGCAGCGTGGATGGACTAGTGGGAGGAATGGTGCAGTACTTC. This translates into CSVDGLVGGMVQYF.

This clonotype appeared a single time. The chain uses TRBV7-9 and TRBJ1-6; D is perhaps TRBD1 (6 bases). The CDR3 covers 13 residues. Germline assignment: CDR1 SEHNR and CDR2 FQNEAQ (reference sequence). Trimming pared 5 bases from V and 7 bases from J, leaving 9 bases between. DNA of the CDR3: TGTGCCAGCAGCCGGGGGCCCAATTCACCCCTCCACTTT. The encoded protein is CASSRGPNSPLHF. Full variable domain (remainder filled in from reference TRBV7-9 and TRBJ1-6): DTGVSQNPRHKITKRGQNVTFRCDPISEHNRLYWYRQTLGQGPEFLTYFQNEAQLEKSRLLSDRFSAERPKGSFSTLEIQRTEQGDSAMYLCASSRGPNSPLHFGNGTRLTVT.

The chain recombines TRBV10-2 with TRBJ2-1; tentative D call: TRBD1 (6 bases). Trimming took 2 bases from V and 0 from J, leaving 11 bases between them. The germline V gene encodes CDR1 WSHSY and CDR2 SAAADI. CDR3 length: 16 amino acids. CDR3 DNA: TGCGCCAGCAGTGAGCTCAGGGGAAGCTCCTACAATGAGCAGTTCTTC. Protein sequence: CASSELRGSSYNEQFF.

This clonotype was detected many times. The chain combines TRBV7-8 with TRBJ2-5; either TRBD1 or TRBD2 may fit D (5 bases each). The CDR3 sequence is 15 residues long. Trimming removed 8 bases from V and 1 base from J, with 17 bases in between. The V gene's germline CDR1 is SGHVS and CDR2 FQNEAQ. DNA for the CDR3: TGTGCCAGCGAGCGATACTCCGGGACCCAAGAGACCCAGTACTTC. Translated: CASERYSGTQETQYF.

This clonotype was observed a few times. This sequence joins TRBV7-9 and TRBJ2-1, with 10 bases identical to TRBD2. The CDR3 has 14 residues. With V trimmed by 6 bases and J by 8 bases, 7 bases remained unmatched. Germline CDR1 is SEHNR and CDR2 is FQNEAQ (reference sequence). CDR3 region: CASRPSGSVYEQFF. The CDR3 DNA reads TGTGCCAGCAGACCTAGCGGGAGTGTATATGAGCAGTTCTTC.

V is TRBV7-9 and J is TRBJ2-1; no definite D call. Germline assignment: CDR1 SEHNR and CDR2 FQNEAQ (reference sequence). The CDR3 runs to 12 residues. Trimming shortened V by 5 bases and J by 9 bases, and 11 bases separated the two germline ends. As DNA, the CDR3 is TGTGCCAGCAGCCCCCAGGCTAGTGAGCAGTTCTTC. Translated: CASSPQASEQFF.

The rearrangement links TRBV20-1 to TRBJ2-2, with TRBD1 matching 8 bases. CDR1 DFQATT and CDR2 SNEGSKA come from the germline V gene (reference sequence). The CDR3 runs 14 residues. Germline trimming cut 6 bases from V and 5 bases from J; bases unmatched to any gene: 8. CDR3 sequence reads: CSAERQGKTGELFF. The CDR3 DNA is TGCAGTGCCGAAAGACAGGGGAAAACCGGGGAGCTGTTTTTT.

This clonotype was seen only a few times. This chain connects TRBV6-1 to TRBJ1-1; unclear D gene. The CDR3 sequence is 13 residues long. The germline V gene encodes CDR1 MNHNS and CDR2 SASEGT. The V end was cut by 10 bases, the J end by 0 bases, with 12 bases between. The CDR3 sequence: CATRAFLNTEAFF. The CDR3 nucleotides read TGTGCCACCCGGGCTTTCTTGAACACTGAAGCTTTCTTT.

This sequence joins TRBV4-3 and TRBJ2-7; D ambiguous. CDR1 and CDR2 (germline): LGHNA, YSLEER. This CDR3 comprises 14 residues. Trimming removed 1 base at V and 0 bases at J, with 7 bases between. In nucleotides, the CDR3 is TGCGCCAGCAGCCAAGGTGGCCGCTCCTACGAGCAGTACTTC. Translating gives CASSQGGRSYEQYF.

The gene calls are TRBV27 and TRBJ1-1; tentative D call: TRBD1 (5 bases). CDR1 and CDR2 from the germline V gene are MNHEY and SMNVEV (reference sequence). V was cut by 2 bases and J by 1 base, with 11 bases left in between. This CDR3 region has 15 residues. CDR3 DNA sequence: TGTGCCAGCAGTTTACGGCAGGGATCGAACACTGAAGCTTTCTTT. Its translation is CASSLRQGSNTEAFF.

This clonotype was seen repeatedly, ten times or more. The chain uses TRBV12-5 and TRBJ2-1; TRBD2 matches 9 bases. Germline V lookup: CDR1 LGHNT, CDR2 FRNRAP. The junction had 6 bases not matched to a gene; V was cut back by 3 bases and J by 0 bases. The CDR3 spans 17 residues. Here the CDR3 reads CASGFTYSGSSYNEQFF. DNA for the CDR3: TGTGCTAGTGGTTTCACCTATAGCGGGAGCTCCTACAATGAGCAGTTCTTC.

In its sample, this clonotype was seen a few times. V and J are TRBV5-6 and TRBJ1-3; D is undetermined. Trimming took 5 bases from V and 0 from J, leaving 12 bases between them. The CDR3 has 15 amino acids. CDR1 and CDR2 (germline): SGHDT, YYEEEE. CDR3 region: CASSVGPHSGNTIYF. CDR3 nucleotide sequence: TGTGCCAGCAGTGTCGGGCCTCACTCTGGAAACACCATATATTTT.

The rearrangement uses TRBV11-2 and TRBJ2-7, with TRBD2 matching over 9 bases. Germline V gene lookup returns CDR1 SGHAT and CDR2 FQNNGV. The CDR3 length is 16 residues. Trimming at V came to 4 bases and at J to 3 bases, leaving 10 bases not matched to a gene. The chain's CDR3 is CASSSLKGLAVYEQYF. CDR3 DNA: TGTGCCAGCAGCTCCCTCAAGGGACTAGCCGTCTACGAGCAGTACTTC. Combining the CDR3 with reference TRBV11-2 and TRBJ2-7 gives the whole variable domain EAGVAQSPRYKIIEKRQSVAFWCNPISGHATLYWYQQILGQGPKLLIQFQNNGVVDDSQLPKDRFSAERLKGVDSTLKIQPAKLEDSAVYLCASSSLKGLAVYEQYFGPGTRLTVT.

The CDR3 loop is CASSTGTNEAFF. DNA for the CDR3: TGTGCCAGCTCCACCGGGACGAATGAAGCTTTCTTT. The chain recombines TRBV2 with TRBJ1-1, with TRBD1 as a possible D gene (5 bases). Trimming took off 8 bases at V and 7 bases at J, with 14 bases between the two ends. CDR3 length: 12 amino acids. The germline CDR1 and CDR2 sequences are SNHLY and FYNNEI.

Only a few counts were recorded for this clonotype. The chain uses TRBV2 and TRBJ2-7; TRBD1 matches at 7 bases. V lost 8 bases, J lost 7 bases, and 14 bases stayed unmatched. In germline, CDR1 is SNHLY, CDR2 FYNNEI. CDR3 length: 14 residues. Here the CDR3 reads CASCDRAASREQYF. For the CDR3, the DNA is TGTGCCAGCTGCGACAGGGCGGCATCGAGGGAGCAGTACTTC.

The V gene is TRBV4-1, the J gene TRBJ1-2, with 7 bases aligning to TRBD1. Per the germline V gene, CDR1 is MGHRA and CDR2 is YSYEKL. Trimming took 2 bases from V and 4 from J; bases not matched to a gene: 10. The CDR3 runs to 16 residues. CDR3 sequence reads: CASSQYRDSQTYGYTF. In nucleotides, the CDR3 is TGCGCCAGCAGCCAATATCGGGACAGCCAAACCTATGGCTACACCTTC.

The V and J genes are TRBV19 and TRBJ1-5; D possibly corresponds to TRBD1 (6 bases). The V gene's germline CDR1 is LNHDA and CDR2 SQIVND (reference sequence). The CDR3 contains 15 residues. V was clipped by 5 bases and J by 5 bases, with 16 bases between them. The CDR3 region is CASSPGWGLDQPQHF. CDR3 DNA sequence: TGTGCCAGTAGTCCGGGGTGGGGGCTGGATCAGCCCCAGCATTTT.

This rearrangement joins TRBV5-4 to TRBJ1-2; D is unclear. Germline V gene lookup returns CDR1 SGHNT and CDR2 YYREEE (reference sequence). V was pared by 4 bases and J by 6 bases, with 10 bases between. CDR3 length: 12 residues. The CDR3 reads CASSEDKNGYTF. DNA of the CDR3: TGTGCCAGCAGCGAAGACAAGAATGGCTACACCTTC. Full variable domain (rest looked up from reference TRBV5-4 and TRBJ1-2): ETGVTQSPTHLIKTRGQQVTLRCSSQSGHNTVSWYQQALGQGPQFIFQYYREEENGRGNFPPRFSGLQFPNYSSELNVNALELDDSALYLCASSEDKNGYTFGSGTRLTVV.

The CDR3 sequence is CASSPSDTNDYEQYF. CDR3 nucleotides: TGTGCCAGCAGTCCGTCCGACACCAATGACTACGAGCAGTACTTC. The chain is built from TRBV28 and TRBJ2-7; D ambiguous. The CDR3 is 15 amino acids. CDR1 MDHEN and CDR2 SYDVKM come from the germline V gene. Trimming pared 5 bases from V and 3 bases from J, leaving 17 bases between.

The chain links TRBV30 to TRBJ2-3, with 8 bases fitting TRBD2. The germline CDR1 and CDR2 sequences are GTSNPN and SVGIG (reference sequence). The ends lost 8 bases at V and 2 bases at J; junction bases unmatched: 12. This CDR3 contains 15 residues. Written as DNA, the CDR3 is TGTGCCGGGGGGAATAAAGCGGGAGTCACAGATACGCAGTATTTT. It encodes CAGGNKAGVTDTQYF.

Turning to this clonotype: A read error may produce the germline difference seen at one junction end. The chain is built from TRBV5-3 and TRBJ2-7, with D perhaps TRBD2 (6 bases). TRBV5-3 is an open reading frame, and its role is uncertain. The CDR3 extends over 15 amino acids. The CDR3 region is CASSLVRGGGNEQYF. The DNA for the CDR3 is TGTGCCAGCAGCTTGGTGAGGGGAGGTGGGAACGAGCAGTACTTC.

This clonotype was seen a few times. The chain links TRBV11-2 to TRBJ2-1; tentative D call: TRBD2 (6 bases). CDR3 length: 14 residues. Germline-derived CDR1 and CDR2 are SGHAT and FQNNGV. The V and J ends lost 2 bases and 7 bases respectively, with 12 bases between them. DNA of the CDR3: TGTGCCAGCAGCTTACGACTAGAAAGGAATGAGCAGTTCTTC. This gives the protein CASSLRLERNEQFF.

This clonotype was found many times. The chain employs TRBV7-8 and TRBJ1-4, with 7 bases that match TRBD1. CDR3 length: 14 amino acids. V dropped 4 bases and J dropped 2; count of bases not matched to a gene: 1. In germline, CDR1 is SGHVS, CDR2 FQNEAQ. In DNA, the CDR3 is TGTGCCAGCAGCTCGGACAGGACTAATGAAAAACTGTTTTTT. Protein sequence: CASSSDRTNEKLFF.

V usage is TRBV18 and J usage is TRBJ1-2, with 12 bases that match TRBD1. Trimming cost V 2 bases and J 10 bases; bases outside gene matches: 8. The germline gives CDR1 KGHSH, CDR2 LQKENI. The CDR3 is 15 residues long. The CDR3 sequence is CASSPFDGTGGVYTF. As DNA, the CDR3 is TGTGCCAGCTCACCATTCGACGGGACAGGGGGCGTCTACACCTTC.

This clonotype was counted many times. The rearrangement joins TRBV11-2 to TRBJ1-1; D is unclear. The germline V gene encodes CDR1 SGHAT and CDR2 FQNNGV. The CDR3 is 15 residues long. Trimming took 5 bases from V and 1 from J, leaving 14 bases between them. As DNA, the CDR3 is TGTGCCAGCAGCCCTACATGGGTCGGGAACACTGAAGCTTTCTTT. Translating gives CASSPTWVGNTEAFF. Together with reference TRBV11-2 and TRBJ1-1, the CDR3 gives the full variable domain: EAGVAQSPRYKIIEKRQSVAFWCNPISGHATLYWYQQILGQGPKLLIQFQNNGVVDDSQLPKDRFSAERLKGVDSTLKIQPAKLEDSAVYLCASSPTWVGNTEAFFGQGTRLTVV.

This rearrangement joins TRBV19 to TRBJ1-3; D is perhaps TRBD1 (5 bases). Germline CDR1 reads LNHDA; CDR2 reads SQIVND (reference sequence). This CDR3 contains 16 residues. The germline V and J ends were trimmed by 7 bases and 2 bases, with 18 bases remaining between them. The CDR3 protein is CASIPKAGVAGNTIYF. CDR3 DNA sequence: TGTGCCAGTATCCCCAAAGCGGGGGTGGCTGGAAACACCATATATTTT.

Many counts were recorded for this clonotype. CDR3 nucleotides: TGTGCCAGCAGCACACGGACTACTTACGAGCAGTACTTC. This gives the protein CASSTRTTYEQYF. This rearrangement joins TRBV7-2 to TRBJ2-7, with D perhaps TRBD2 (6 bases). The V gene lost 5 bases and the J gene lost 4 bases, with 12 bases spanning the gap. This CDR3 is built from 13 residues. Germline V lookup: CDR1 SGHTA, CDR2 FQGNSA. The full variable domain, rest sourced from reference TRBV7-2 and TRBJ2-7, is GAGVSQSPSNKVTEKGKDVELRCDPISGHTALYWYRQSLGQGLEFLIYFQGNSAPDKSGLPSDRFSAERTGGSVSTLTIQRTQQEDSAVYLCASSTRTTYEQYFGPGTRLTVT.

This chain connects TRBV12-3 or TRBV12-4 to TRBJ2-6; the D is unclear. Trimming shortened V by 3 bases and J by 6 bases, and 3 bases separated the two germline ends. This CDR3 has 12 amino acids. The CDR3 is CASSLTANVLTF. The CDR3 bases are TGTGCCAGCAGTTTGACGGCCAACGTCCTGACTTTC.